A selection of T cell receptor beta chains follows, all from one sample in a study of metastatic and nonmetastatic thyroid tumors. TCRdb re-analyzed the PCR reads through MiXCR. The sample lists about 6,500 clones, about a third occurring once. The sample comprised adjacent normal tissue. These receptors were obtained from a female donor with papillary thyroid cancer or a benign thyroid nodule (not recorded which). Some clones in this sample may be carry-over from other donors' samples. Both conserved end residues are part of each CDR3. A D gene is named only where the DNA matches it firmly. Some rows have no size entry. The others give once, few or many, or a class for an expanded clone.

-	-	TRBV6-5	TRBJ2-1	TGTGCCAGCAGTTACACGGCGAATAGCGCCAGAGCCTACAATGAGCAGTTCTTC	CASSYTANSARAYNEQFF
few	TRBD1	TRBV27	TRBJ1-1	TGTGCCAGCAGAGTACAGGGGATGAACACTGAAGCTTTCTTT	CASRVQGMNTEAFF
few	TRBD2	TRBV15	TRBJ2-2	TGTGCCACCAGCAGAGAGAGGAGCGGGACCGGACTTGACTCGAACACCGGGGAGCTGTTTTTT	CATSRERSGTGLDSNTGELFF
few	-	TRBV24-1	TRBJ2-2	TGTGCCACCAGTGGACGGGACGGGGAGCTGTTTTTT	CATSGRDGELFF
-	TRBD2	TRBV12-3/TRBV12-4	TRBJ2-3	TGTGCCAGCAGTTTAGGTAGCGGGGGGGCGGATACGCAGTATTTT	CASSLGSGGADTQYF
-	TRBD2	TRBV7-8	TRBJ2-1	TGTGCCAGCAGCTTAGGGGCGGGGGTTGGCAATGAGCAGTTCTTC	CASSLGAGVGNEQFF
-	-	TRBV3-1	TRBJ1-2	TGTGCCAGCAGCCAAGGATACAGGGCTCATAATTATGGCTACACCTTC	CASSQGYRAHNYGYTF
-	-	TRBV7-9	TRBJ1-3	TGTGCCAGCGGAGGTGGAAACACCATATATTTT	CASGGGNTIYF
-	TRBD2	TRBV5-1	TRBJ2-2	TGCGCCAGCAGGCGGGGGGATAACACCGGGGAGCTGTTTTTT	CASRRGDNTGELFF
few	TRBD2	TRBV27	TRBJ2-4	TGTGCCAGCAGTACCCGGACTAGCGGGCACTTCGGAAACATTCAGTACTTC	CASSTRTSGHFGNIQYF
-	-	TRBV5-6	TRBJ2-7	TGTGCCAGCAGCCCGGGACTTCCCTACGAGCAGTACTTC	CASSPGLPYEQYF
-	-	TRBV6-1	TRBJ2-7	TGTGCCAGCAGTGAAACACGGCAAAGGGGCGAGCAGTACTTC	CASSETRQRGEQYF
once	TRBD1	TRBV7-8	TRBJ1-6	TGTGCCAGCAGCTTAGCCGGGACAGGGTCCTATAATTCACCCCTCCACTTT	CASSLAGTGSYNSPLHF
-	TRBD1	TRBV5-5	TRBJ2-7	TGTGCCAGCAGCTCCACGTCCGGGACAGGGGTCGAGCAGTACTTC	CASSSTSGTGVEQYF
-	TRBD2	TRBV6-1	TRBJ2-1	TGTGCCAGCACCGGGACTAGCGGGAATAGGGAGCAGTTCTTC	CASTGTSGNREQFF
-	TRBD1	TRBV11-2	TRBJ2-7	TGTGCCAGCAGCTTACGAAAGGGGGCAGAGCAGTACTTC	CASSLRKGAEQYF
-	TRBD1	TRBV20-1	TRBJ1-5	TGCAGTCCGGGACAGGCTAATCAGCCCCAGCATTTT	CSPGQANQPQHF
-	-	TRBV20-1	TRBJ1-2	TGCAGTGCTAGGGAGGAAGGAAACTATGGCTACACCTTC	CSAREEGNYGYTF
few	-	TRBV19	TRBJ1-1	TGTGCCAGTAGTAGAGGACGGTGGAACACTGAAGCTTTCTTT	CASSRGRWNTEAFF
-	-	TRBV9	TRBJ2-2	TGTGCCAGCTCAAAGGGGGAGCCCGGTGATCCGTTTTTT	CASSKGEPGDPFF
few	-	TRBV2	TRBJ1-6	TGTGCCAGCAGTGAAGCGCCGGACTCTAGGACCCTCCACTTT	CASSEAPDSRTLHF
few	-	TRBV20-1	TRBJ1-1	TGCAGTGCTAGAGGGCACAGCATGAACACTGAAGCTTTCTTT	CSARGHSMNTEAFF
-	-	TRBV29-1	TRBJ1-1	TGCAGCACAGGGAACACTGAAGCTTTCTTT	CSTGNTEAFF
-	-	TRBV11-2	TRBJ2-2	TGTGCCAGCGGCCACGAGACGGTATTAGGCGGGGAGCTGTTTTTT	CASGHETVLGGELFF
-	-	TRBV7-6	TRBJ2-7	TGTGCCAGCAGCTCCTCTTCGGTTGCCAGCCAGCAGTACTTC	CASSSSSVASQQYF
few	-	TRBV9	TRBJ2-7	TGTGCCAGCTCAAAGGGGGAGCAGTACTTC	CASSKGEQYF